This T cell receptor (beta chain) is from a study of blood T cell repertoires in COVID-19. The table came from immunoSEQ multiplex PCR; TCRdb's copy has only in-frame clones and leaves some out. The table lists 75,000 to 90,000 clones, over 70% of them singletons. This receptor was identified in a woman in her forties with active or convalescent COVID-19. Sequences were obtained from peripheral blood.

For the CDR3, the DNA is TGTGCCAGCAGCTTAGCGACAGGGGGCTACAAAAACATTCAGTACTTC. This codes for CASSLATGGYKNIQYF. The V and J genes are TRBV7-9 and TRBJ2-4; 10 bases are a match to TRBD1. The CDR3 has 16 amino acids. The germline V gene encodes CDR1 SEHNR and CDR2 FQNEAQ (reference sequence). V lost 0 bases to trimming and J lost 3 bases; unmatched junction nucleotides: 2.